This T cell receptor beta chain was retrieved from a study of blood T cells in healthy people across ages. General study results and limits: Total diversity from one million sequenced T cells was likely underestimated.

Each donor gave roughly 9.8 milliliters of peripheral blood. Trimming removed 5 bases from V and 0 bases from J; junction bases left unmatched: 7. Germline V gene data show CDR1 as SGHTA and CDR2 as FQGTGA. The CDR3 is made up of 16 amino acids. Primers used in a second PCR of about 6 to 11 cycles were a sample-barcoded 5' primer and a J-beta primer mix. Each cDNA molecule, via a template-switch adaptor with 12 random nucleotides, was tagged. Samples each returned at least 2.5 million CDR3-containing paired-end reads. TCRdb reprocessed the 5' RACE reads via MiXCR and lists one record per CDR3 protein. Of some 780,000 distinct CDR3 sequences listed, around 50% were seen once; the top ten hold under 30%. This clonotype was seen a few times. Its specificity is not known.

The chain has TRBV7-3 and TRBJ2-1, with 7 bases matching TRBD1. The clonotype comes from a middle-aged man in good health. Sequencing was carried out using blood. The CDR3 region has the DNA TGTGCCAGCAGCCTCTACGGGACAGACTCCTACAATGAGCAGTTCTTC. This gives the protein CASSLYGTDSYNEQFF.